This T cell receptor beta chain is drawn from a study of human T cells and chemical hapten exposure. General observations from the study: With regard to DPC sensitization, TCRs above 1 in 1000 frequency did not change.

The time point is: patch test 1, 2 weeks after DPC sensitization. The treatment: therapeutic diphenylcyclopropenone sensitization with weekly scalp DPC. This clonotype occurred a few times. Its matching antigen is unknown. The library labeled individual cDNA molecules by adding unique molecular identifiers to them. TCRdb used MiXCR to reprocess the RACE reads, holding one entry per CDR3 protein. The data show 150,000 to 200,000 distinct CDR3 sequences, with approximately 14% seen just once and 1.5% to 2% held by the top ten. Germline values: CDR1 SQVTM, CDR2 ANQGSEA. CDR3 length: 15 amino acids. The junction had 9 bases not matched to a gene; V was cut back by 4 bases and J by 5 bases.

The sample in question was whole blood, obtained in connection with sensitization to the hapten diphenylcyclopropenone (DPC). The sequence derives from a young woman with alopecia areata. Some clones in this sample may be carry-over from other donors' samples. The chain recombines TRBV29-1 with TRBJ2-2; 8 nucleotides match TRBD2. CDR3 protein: CSVGLAGSATGELFF. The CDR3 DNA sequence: TGCAGCGTTGGTCTAGCGGGCTCCGCAACCGGGGAGCTGTTTTTT.